The 16 T cell receptor beta chains listed next were all sequenced from one sample in a study of cytomegalovirus exposure and HLA in healthy donors. PCR used 60 Vbeta primers and 13 Jbeta primers. Some clones are missing from TCRdb's copy, which holds only in-frame ones; the method was immunoSEQ multiplex PCR. Its table lists around 210,000 clones. Sequencing was done on a sample of PBMCs. Receptors originate from a woman aged 30 to 39 in good health and CMV-seropositive.

The chain combines TRBV2 with TRBJ2-7; 8 positions match TRBD1. V gave up 4 bases and J gave up 6 bases; unmatched junction bases: 11. This CDR3 spans 15 amino acids. Germline CDR1 and CDR2: SNHLY and FYNNEI. The CDR3 bases are TGTGCCAGCAGTGTGTCTATGGGGACAGGTGGCGAGCAGTACTTC. Protein product: CASSVSMGTGGEQYF.

The chain has TRBV30 and TRBJ1-5, with 7 bases identical to TRBD1. The V segment lost 2 bases and the J segment 1 base; nucleotides outside the gene matches: 2. The CDR3 sequence is 14 residues long. Germline V gives CDR1 GTSNPN, CDR2 SVGIG (reference sequence). CDR3 in DNA: TGTGCCTGGAGTAGGGGACAGAGCAATCAGCCCCAGCATTTT. It yields the protein CAWSRGQSNQPQHF.

The chain uses TRBV4-1 and TRBJ2-7, with TRBD2 matching over 10 bases. The V gene end was trimmed by 2 bases and the J gene end by 4 bases; junction bases not matched to a gene: 8. The CDR3 runs 16 residues. Germline V gene lookup returns CDR1 MGHRA and CDR2 YSYEKL. The CDR3 DNA is TGCGCCAGCAGCCAACTAGCGGGAGCGGGCGGGTACGAGCAGTACTTC. It yields the protein CASSQLAGAGGYEQYF.

CDR3 DNA: TGTGCCAGCAGTGAAAAGACTCTTTGGGAGCCCTACAATGAGCAGTTCTTC. Amino acids: CASSEKTLWEPYNEQFF. The chain employs TRBV6-1 and TRBJ2-1; a weak D match, TRBD2 (5 bases). V was trimmed by 2 bases and J by 2 bases, leaving 16 bases between them. This CDR3 is 17 amino acids long. Germline-derived CDR1 and CDR2 are MNHNS and SASEGT.

The chain employs TRBV21-1 and TRBJ2-7; TRBD1, the table's D call, was not compared with the DNA. TRBV21-1 is a recognized pseudogene. The CDR3 has 14 residues. The DNA of the CDR3 is TGTGCCAGCAGCAAAGGGGACAGTTCCTACGAGCAGTACTTC. Its protein is CASSKGDSSYEQYF.

V gene TRBV6-5 combines with J gene TRBJ1-2; D is unresolved. There are 14 residues in the CDR3. The V end lost 5 bases, the J end lost 1 base, and 11 bases lay between the germline ends. Germline V CDR1 and CDR2: MNHEY, SVGAGI. CDR3 sequence (DNA): TGTGCCAGCAGTCTACGGCACAGTAACTATGGCTACACCTTC. It codes for CASSLRHSNYGYTF.

This chain connects TRBV9 to TRBJ2-6, with a tentative D call TRBD2 (6 bases). Germline V gene data show CDR1 as SGDLS and CDR2 as YYNGEE. V shed 4 bases and J shed 0 bases, with 20 bases lying between them. This CDR3 comprises 19 residues. CDR3 in DNA: TGTGCCAGCAGCCTAAGGACGGTCGGGGGTCTCTCTGGGGCCAACGTCCTGACTTTC. Its protein product is CASSLRTVGGLSGANVLTF.

The V gene is TRBV18, the J gene TRBJ2-7; D might be TRBD1 (5 bases). Germline-derived CDR1 and CDR2 are KGHSH and LQKENI. Deletions cut 6 bases from V and 2 bases from J, with 17 bases between. The CDR3 extends over 15 amino acids. CDR3 in amino acids: CASSRLQVGPYEQYF. CDR3 DNA sequence: TGTGCCAGCTCCCGTTTACAGGTAGGCCCCTACGAGCAGTACTTC.

The rearrangement joins TRBV18 to TRBJ2-7; TRBD2 matches 7 bases. Looked up from germline, CDR1 is KGHSH and CDR2 is LQKENI. V was pared by 0 bases and J by 5 bases, with 7 bases of the junction left unmatched. CDR3 size: 15 residues. CDR3 nucleotides: TGTGCCAGCTCACCACCGGGCGGGAGACTACACGAGCAGTACTTC. This encodes CASSPPGGRLHEQYF.

The DNA of the CDR3 is TGTGCCAGCAGCTTACAGGGGGCTTGGAACACTGAAGCTTTCTTT. It translates to CASSLQGAWNTEAFF. The chain employs TRBV7-6 and TRBJ1-1, with TRBD1 matching 8 bases. Per the germline V gene, CDR1 is SGHVS and CDR2 is FNYEAQ. This CDR3 comprises 15 residues. V lost 2 bases to trimming and J lost 1 base; unmatched junction nucleotides: 3.

The chain is built from TRBV7-2 and TRBJ1-2; 7 nucleotides agree with TRBD1. Germline V lookup: CDR1 SGHTA, CDR2 FQGNSA. The CDR3 runs 17 residues. Trimming took 5 bases from V and 4 from J; bases not matched to a gene: 16. Here the CDR3 reads CASSPGGAGGQLYGYTF. In nucleotides, the CDR3 is TGTGCCAGCAGCCCCGGAGGGGCAGGGGGACAACTCTATGGCTACACCTTC.

This chain links TRBV15 with TRBJ2-1, with TRBD2 matching 8 bases. Germline CDR1 and CDR2: LNHNV and YYDKDF (reference sequence). This CDR3 has 17 residues. The V segment lost 5 bases and the J segment 0 bases; nucleotides outside the gene matches: 9. CDR3 region: CATSPAGVTYSYNEQFF. CDR3 in DNA: TGTGCCACCAGCCCAGCGGGAGTCACGTACTCCTACAATGAGCAGTTCTTC.

The rearrangement joins TRBV9 to TRBJ2-7; D is possibly TRBD1 (6 bases). The germline V and J ends were trimmed by 3 bases and 6 bases, with 22 bases remaining between them. The CDR3 is made up of 16 amino acids. From germline, CDR1 is SGDLS and CDR2 YYNGEE. The DNA of the CDR3 is TGTGCCAGCAGCGGAGGGAAAAGGGACACCCTTTCCGAGCAGTACTTC. It encodes CASSGGKRDTLSEQYF. Full variable domain (remainder filled in from reference TRBV9 and TRBJ2-7): DSGVTQTPKHLITATGQRVTLRCSPRSGDLSVYWYQQSLDQGLQFLIQYYNGEERAKGNILERFSAQQFPDLHSELNLSSLELGDSALYFCASSGGKRDTLSEQYFGPGTRLTVT.

The CDR3 loop is CASSLVPGGEQYF. The DNA for the CDR3 is TGCGCCAGCAGCTTGGTCCCAGGGGGCGAGCAGTACTTC. V usage is TRBV5-1 and J usage is TRBJ2-7; 7 positions agree with TRBD1. V shed 0 bases and J 6 bases; nucleotides not matched to a gene: 3. The CDR3 is 13 residues long. Germline-derived CDR1 and CDR2 are SGHRS and YFSETQ.

The chain couples TRBV7-8 to TRBJ2-1, with D tentatively TRBD2 (5 bases). CDR3 length: 14 amino acids. Germline values: CDR1 SGHVS, CDR2 FQNEAQ. Trimming pared 1 base from V and 5 bases from J, leaving 9 bases between. CDR3: CASSLEGDDNEQFF. CDR3 DNA sequence: TGTGCCAGCAGCTTAGAGGGAGACGACAATGAGCAGTTCTTC.

The chain couples TRBV10-1 to TRBJ2-7; 9 nucleotides agree with TRBD1. Germline-derived CDR1 and CDR2 are WNHNN and SYGVQD (reference sequence). The CDR3 is 16 amino acids. V shed 3 bases and J 1 base; nucleotides not matched to a gene: 7. The CDR3 here is CASSEMGQGMSYEQYF. The CDR3 coding sequence is TGCGCCAGCAGTGAAATGGGACAGGGTATGTCCTACGAGCAGTACTTC.